The clone carrying this T cell receptor beta chain was picked up a small number of times. Its antigen is unidentified. The data belong to a study of radiation and T cells in renal cell carcinoma. Measured with immunoSEQ multiplex PCR; TCRdb has only the in-frame clones, and not every one. The repertoire has around 170,000 clones, around 89% of them found once; the top ten carry over 9%. Time point here: blood 4 weeks post-SBRT, at nephrectomy. Treatment: 15 Gy SBRT to primary tumor, nephrectomy 4 weeks later. Nephrectomy followed 15 Gy stereotactic body radiation by 4 weeks. After SBRT, blood was collected at 2 and 4 weeks, plus baseline. This renal cell carcinoma was of the clear cell type. Study results and caveats: No pretreatment tumor biopsies were available for baseline clonotypes.

This CDR3 comprises 14 residues. The germline CDR1 and CDR2 sequences are MGHDK and SYGVNS. Between the trimmed V and J ends, which lost 8 bases and 1 base, there was a span of 11 bases. The sample in question was blood, obtained from a patient whose treatment included radiotherapy and nephrectomy. The rearrangement links TRBV25-1 to TRBJ2-2; a possible D gene is TRBD1 (6 bases). The TCR sequence derives from a woman aged 45-60 years with renal cell carcinoma. The CDR3 DNA reads TGTGCCAGCCGGGACATGGAGAACACCGGGGAGCTGTTTTTT. This encodes CASRDMENTGELFF.